This T cell receptor beta chain was captured in a study of blood T cell repertoires in COVID-19. Study-wide context: The United States, Italy and Spain provided the acute and convalescent COVID-19 samples. The cDNA or gDNA used as material had been derived from T cells, B-cell-depleted T cells, or PBMCs.

Original handling: Reference gene primer amplification in the assay estimated nucleated cell counts. The assay was immunoSEQ multiplex PCR, and TCRdb's table has in-frame clones only and misses some. For V, J and clone size, that table is used; D and trimming come from the DNA. The sample yields some 41,000 clones, roughly 90% seen once. Sequences were obtained from peripheral blood. The clonotype originates from a human donor in a cohort sampled during active COVID-19.

The CDR3 region is CASSLSSRTGNTEAFF. The CDR3 nucleotides read TGTGCCAGCAGCTTAAGTTCTAGGACAGGCAACACTGAAGCTTTCTTT. The V gene is TRBV7-2, the J gene TRBJ1-1, with 7 positions matching TRBD1. Germline V CDR1 and CDR2: SGHTA, FQGNSA. The CDR3 runs to 16 residues. V gave up 2 bases and J gave up 2 bases; unmatched junction bases: 8.